One and the same sample provided the 25 T cell receptor beta chains below, sequenced in a study of blood T cell repertoires in COVID-19. The repertoire was sequenced with immunoSEQ multiplex PCR; TCRdb's copy has only in-frame clones and lacks some. The data hold roughly 280,000 clones, with roughly nine tenths observed a single time. Sequencing was performed on peripheral blood. These receptors all come from a woman between 50 and 59 years old who had recovered from COVID-19.

CDR3 region: CASSPGSPGGELFF. Written as DNA, the CDR3 is TGTGCCAGCAGCCCGGGTTCACCTGGAGGGGAACTGTTTTTT. J is TRBJ1-4 and V is TRBV3-1 (or the pseudogene TRBV3-2); perhaps TRBD1 as D (5 bases). The CDR3 extends over 14 amino acids. Trimming took 4 bases from V and 12 from J, leaving 18 bases between them. CDR1 is LGHDT, CDR2 YNNKEL, per germline (reference sequence).

The chain employs TRBV5-1 and TRBJ2-1; weak D call: TRBD2 (5 bases). Germline V lookup: CDR1 SGHRS, CDR2 YFSETQ. The CDR3 totals 13 residues. The V and J ends lost 0 bases and 12 bases respectively, with 13 bases between them. The CDR3 loop reads CASSLAVGRAQFF. Here the CDR3 DNA reads TGCGCCAGCAGCTTGGCCGTAGGGCGGGCGCAGTTCTTC.

The V call is TRBV5-5, the J call TRBJ1-4; 8 bases fit TRBD1. Germline loops: CDR1 SGHKS, CDR2 YYEKEE (reference sequence). The CDR3 runs to 15 residues. Trimming removed 4 bases from V and 7 bases from J; junction bases left unmatched: 9. CDR3 sequence: CASSRTGYPAEKLFF. CDR3 nucleotide sequence: TGTGCCAGCAGCCGGACAGGGTATCCGGCTGAAAAACTGTTTTTT.

The chain combines TRBV4-2 with TRBJ1-2, with D possibly being TRBD1 (6 bases). The V end was cut by 2 bases, the J end by 7 bases, with 14 bases between. Germline assignment: CDR1 LGHNA and CDR2 YNFKEQ. This CDR3 has 14 amino acids. CDR3 coding DNA: TGTGCCAGCAGCCAACTCCGGGACAACGGTGGCTACACCTTC. Amino acid sequence: CASSQLRDNGGYTF.

This chain connects TRBV2 to TRBJ1-2; the match to TRBD1 covers 7 bases. CDR3 length: 10 amino acids. With 5 bases clipped from V and 13 bases from J, the junction kept 4 bases outside the gene matches. Germline assignment: CDR1 SNHLY and CDR2 FYNNEI. The CDR3 protein is CASSLRDSTF. The CDR3 DNA reads as TGTGCCAGCAGTCTCCGGGACAGCACCTTC.

The chain combines TRBV11-3 with TRBJ2-7; 7 bases align to TRBD1. The CDR3 contains 15 residues. Germline values: CDR1 SGHNT, CDR2 YENEEA. V lost 1 base and J lost 5; bases outside the gene matches: 8. DNA for the CDR3: TGTGCCAGCAGCTTAGGAGTGACAGGGAGCAACGAGCAGTACTTC. It specifies CASSLGVTGSNEQYF.

This clone occurred a few times. The J gene is TRBJ2-3, the V gene TRBV7-9; 12 bases match TRBD2. J lost 3 bases, V lost 3 bases, and 13 bases had no gene match. In germline, CDR1 is SEHNR, CDR2 FQNEAQ (reference sequence). This CDR3 comprises 19 residues. The CDR3 DNA reads TGTGCCAGCAGCTTTAGTGGCCTAGCGGGGGGGCTGGTGACAGATACGCAGTATTTT. Encoded protein: CASSFSGLAGGLVTDTQYF.

The V and J genes are TRBV5-3 and TRBJ1-2; the D is unclear. TRBV5-3 is flagged as an ORF with uncertain function. The CDR3 runs 13 residues. Trimming removed 0 bases at V and 5 bases at J, with 8 bases between. Here the CDR3 DNA reads TGTGCCAGAAGCTTGGTCGTTTTTTATGGCTACACCTTC. Translation gives CARSLVVFYGYTF.

This sequence joins TRBV2 and TRBJ2-3; the match to TRBD1 covers 8 bases. Germline lookup yields CDR1 SNHLY and CDR2 FYNNEI. J gave up 0 bases and V 7 bases, and 6 bases lay outside the gene matches. This CDR3 contains 15 residues. The CDR3 DNA sequence: TGTGCCAGCACCGAGACAGGGGTGAGCACAGATACGCAGTATTTT. It yields the protein CASTETGVSTDTQYF.

The rearrangement uses TRBV12-5 and TRBJ1-1; 8 bases match TRBD1. Germline CDR1 LGHNT, CDR2 FRNRAP. Trimming at V came to 0 bases and at J to 11 bases, leaving 14 bases not matched to a gene. This CDR3 comprises 16 residues. The CDR3 DNA follows: TGTGCTAGTGGTTTGGTACTTAACAGGGGGAGATCGAGGGCTTTCTTT. Its translation: CASGLVLNRGRSRAFF.

CDR3 amino acids: CAWSVRSINEKLFF. The CDR3 DNA reads TGTGCCTGGAGTGTGAGGTCGATTAATGAAAAACTGTTTTTT. The chain employs TRBV30 and TRBJ1-4; no clear D gene. CDR1 is GTSNPN, CDR2 SVGIG, per germline (reference sequence). CDR3 length equals 14 residues. The V gene lost 0 bases and the J gene lost 4 bases, with 9 bases spanning the gap.

This chain joins TRBV5-4 and TRBJ1-6, with a tentative D call TRBD1 (6 bases). Germline V lookup: CDR1 SGHNT, CDR2 YYREEE (reference sequence). The CDR3 covers 15 residues. Deletions cut 3 bases from V and 12 bases from J, with 19 bases between. The CDR3, as DNA: TGTGCCAGCAGCTCCGCAGAAATGGGGGGGCTACCCCTCCACTTT. Its translation: CASSSAEMGGLPLHF.

This chain connects TRBV4-2 to TRBJ1-1; perhaps TRBD1 as D (6 bases). The CDR3 runs to 17 residues. The germline gives CDR1 LGHNA, CDR2 YNFKEQ. Trimming removed 1 base from V and 2 bases from J, with 17 bases in between. CDR3 sequence reads: CASSQGLSTGANTEAFF. CDR3 sequence (DNA): TGTGCCAGCAGCCAAGGCTTATCGACAGGCGCTAACACTGAAGCTTTCTTT.

The CDR3 nucleotides are TGTGCCAGCTCGATGTACGGACTCGCCTACGAGCAGTACTTC. It yields the protein CASSMYGLAYEQYF. The chain links TRBV18 to TRBJ2-7; possibly TRBD2 for D (5 bases). The CDR3 totals 14 residues. Germline V gives CDR1 KGHSH, CDR2 LQKENI. Trimming pared 6 bases from V and 2 bases from J, leaving 14 bases between.

The chain couples TRBV29-1 to TRBJ1-1; D gene unclear. V lost 4 bases, J lost 11 bases, and 17 bases lay in between. CDR3 size: 12 residues. The germline CDR1 and CDR2 sequences are SQVTM and ANQGSEA. The CDR3 here is CSVVEPPGGAFF. The CDR3 DNA reads as TGCAGCGTTGTTGAGCCACCCGGAGGGGCTTTCTTT. Combining the CDR3 with reference TRBV29-1 and TRBJ1-1 gives the whole variable domain SAVISQKPSRDICQRGTSLTIQCQVDSQVTMMFWYRQQPGQSLTLIATANQGSEATYESGFVIDKFPISRPNLTFSTLTVSNMSPEDSSIYLCSVVEPPGGAFFGQGTRLTVV.

The chain joins TRBV4-1 to TRBJ1-5; D remains unclear. V was pared by 1 base and J by 7 bases, with 20 bases between. This CDR3 region has 17 residues. Germline V lookup: CDR1 MGHRA, CDR2 YSYEKL. The CDR3 sequence: CASSQVHPSSTGQPQHF. CDR3 coding DNA: TGCGCCAGCAGCCAAGTTCACCCCTCAAGCACGGGGCAGCCCCAGCATTTT.

The V gene is TRBV30, the J gene TRBJ1-2, with D perhaps matching TRBD1 (5 bases). This CDR3 region has 13 residues. V lost 3 bases, J lost 6 bases, and 14 bases lay in between. Per germline, CDR1 GTSNPN and CDR2 SVGIG (reference sequence). In nucleotides, the CDR3 is TGTGCCTGGAGGGGGGGGTCGAGGGATGGCTACACCTTC. As protein: CAWRGGSRDGYTF.

J is TRBJ1-5 and V is TRBV24-1; D might be TRBD1 (6 bases). Trimming shortened V by 4 bases and J by 3 bases, and 12 bases separated the two germline ends. This CDR3 contains 15 residues. Germline-derived CDR1 and CDR2 are KGHDR and SFDVKD. The CDR3 nucleotides are TGTGCCACCAGTGACAACAGGGCCACCAATCAGCCCCAGCATTTT. It specifies CATSDNRATNQPQHF.

The genes are TRBV25-1 and TRBJ1-2; D gene uncertain. CDR1 and CDR2 from the germline V gene are MGHDK and SYGVNS. The V and J ends lost 5 bases and 5 bases respectively, with 6 bases between them. This CDR3 has 11 residues. The DNA for the CDR3 is TGTGCCAGCAGTAACTTGTATGGCTACACCTTC. Translating gives CASSNLYGYTF.

The rearrangement joins TRBV10-3 to TRBJ2-7, with 8 bases identical to TRBD1. The CDR3 sequence is 14 residues long. J gave up 6 bases and V 5 bases, and 9 bases lay outside the gene matches. Germline CDR1 and CDR2: ENHRY and SYGVKD. The DNA for the CDR3 is TGTGCCATCAGTACGGTTGGACAGGGCAGCGAGCAGTACTTC. Encoded protein: CAISTVGQGSEQYF.

The rearrangement uses TRBV6-2 or TRBV6-3 and TRBJ2-3, with D possibly TRBD2 on 5 matching bases. CDR1 is MNHEY and CDR2 is SVGEGT in the germline V gene. This CDR3 is built from 15 residues. V was clipped by 5 bases and J by 3 bases, with 15 bases between them. CDR3 amino acids: CASSALTRRTDTQYF. The CDR3 DNA follows: TGTGCCAGCAGTGCCCTAACTAGACGTACAGATACGCAGTATTTT.

The CDR3 loop is CASSLAPSGATDTQYF. The CDR3 bases are TGCGCCAGCAGCTTGGCCCCTAGCGGGGCTACAGATACGCAGTATTTT. The chain is built from TRBV5-1 and TRBJ2-3; TRBD2 agrees at 9 bases. Per the germline V gene, CDR1 is SGHRS and CDR2 is YFSETQ. This CDR3 has 16 residues. J was trimmed by 3 bases and V by 0 bases; bases with no gene match: 5. The whole variable domain, filled in from reference TRBV5-1 and TRBJ2-3, reads KAGVTQTPRYLIKTRGQQVTLSCSPISGHRSVSWYQQTPGQGLQFLFEYFSETQRNKGNFPGRFSGRQFSNSRSEMNVSTLELGDSALYLCASSLAPSGATDTQYFGPGTRLTVL.

The chain recombines TRBV4-2 with TRBJ2-7; 8 nucleotides agree with TRBD1. The CDR3 spans 15 residues. CDR1 LGHNA and CDR2 YNFKEQ come from the germline V gene. Trimming at V came to 3 bases and at J to 4 bases, leaving 8 bases not matched to a gene. The CDR3, as DNA: TGTGCCAGCAGCCACCCGACAGGGGACCTTTACGAGCAGTACTTC. Protein sequence: CASSHPTGDLYEQYF.

The rearrangement joins TRBV7-2 to TRBJ1-3; D unclear. Germline loops: CDR1 SGHTA, CDR2 FQGNSA. V gave up 1 base and J gave up 0 bases, with 13 bases separating them. The CDR3 covers 17 residues. The CDR3 region is CASSLVGGARSGNTIYF. As DNA, the CDR3 is TGTGCCAGCAGCTTAGTAGGTGGAGCCCGCTCTGGAAACACCATATATTTT.

The chain uses TRBV4-1 and TRBJ2-5, with 7 nucleotides matching TRBD1. CDR3 length equals 16 residues. Trimming removed 3 bases from V and 4 bases from J; junction bases left unmatched: 11. Germline loops: CDR1 MGHRA, CDR2 YSYEKL. CDR3: CASSQKLGGVGETQYF. Here the CDR3 DNA reads TGCGCCAGCAGCCAGAAGCTAGGGGGCGTGGGAGAGACCCAGTACTTC.